These T cell receptor beta chains were read from a single sample in a study of blood T cell repertoires in COVID-19. Some clones are missing from TCRdb's copy, which holds only in-frame ones; the method was immunoSEQ multiplex PCR. The sample has about 15,000 clones; approximately 88% are singletons. The sequenced material came from peripheral blood. All receptors derive from a human donor in a cohort sampled during active COVID-19. CDR3s include the opening cysteine and the closing phenylalanine or tryptophan. Each record gives: clone size, V gene, D gene, J gene, CDR3 protein, CDR3 DNA. A D gene is named only where the DNA matches it firmly. Not all rows give a size; the values are once, few, many and, for expanded clones, a class.

>-|TRBV6-6|TRBD1|TRBJ2-5
CASSRTGGVETQYF
TGTGCCAGCAGCCGAACAGGGGGCGTAGAGACCCAGTACTTC
>-|TRBV4-1|-|TRBJ1-4
CASSQVQGVSEKLFF
TGCGCCAGCAGCCAGGTACAGGGTGTTAGTGAAAAACTGTTTTTT
>-|TRBV3-1/TRBV3-2|-|TRBJ2-3
CASSPTGTDTQYF
TGTGCCAGCAGCCCGACAGGCACAGATACGCAGTATTTT
>-|TRBV5-6|-|TRBJ1-1
CASSLYGGLSTEAFF
TGTGCCAGCAGCTTGTACGGGGGGCTTAGCACTGAAGCTTTCTTT
>-|TRBV2|-|TRBJ1-1
CASSSGTIEAFF
TGTGCCAGCAGCTCCGGGACAATAGAAGCTTTCTTT
>-|TRBV20-1|-|TRBJ1-2
CSATWANGYTF
TGCAGTGCTACCTGGGCCAATGGCTACACCTTC
>once|TRBV5-1|-|TRBJ2-5
CASTRIGGQETQYF
TGCGCCAGCACCCGGATAGGGGGCCAAGAGACCCAGTACTTC
>-|TRBV6-5|-|TRBJ2-3
CASRGRTDTQYF
TGTGCCAGCCGAGGGCGCACAGATACGCAGTATTTT
>-|TRBV6-5|-|TRBJ1-2
CASSLRGGAHGYTF
TGTGCCAGCAGTTTGAGAGGGGGGGCCCATGGCTACACCTTC
>once|TRBV19|TRBD2|TRBJ2-3
CASSIVEREGLDHSTDTQYF
TGTGCCAGTAGTATAGTGGAGAGGGAGGGCCTGGACCATAGCACAGATACGCAGTATTTT
>-|TRBV19|TRBD1|TRBJ1-5
CAGGQGNQPQHF
TGTGCCGGGGGACAGGGAAATCAGCCCCAGCATTTT
>few|TRBV29-1|TRBD1|TRBJ1-5
CSVDQGGNQPQHF
TGCAGCGTTGATCAGGGGGGCAATCAGCCCCAGCATTTT
>-|TRBV10-3|-|TRBJ1-5
CAISEDIVDVYSNQPQHF
TGTGCCATCAGTGAAGACATCGTCGACGTTTATAGCAATCAGCCCCAGCATTTT
>-|TRBV6-5|-|TRBJ1-3
CASRSSGNTIYF
TGTGCCAGCCGGAGCTCTGGAAACACCATATATTTT
>-|TRBV7-9|-|TRBJ2-3
CASSLGLSTDTQYF
TGTGCCAGCAGCTTAGGGCTGAGCACAGATACGCAGTATTTT
>once|TRBV21-1|-|TRBJ1-2
CASSKIKQIGRCGYTF
TGTGCCAGCAGCAAAATTAAACAGATCGGGAGGTGTGGCTACACCTTC
>-|TRBV19|TRBD1|TRBJ2-2
CASIRTGGSRELFF
TGTGCCAGTATCCGGACAGGGGGTAGCCGGGAGCTGTTTTTT
>-|TRBV11-2|-|TRBJ2-5
CASSLGFASGETQYF
TGTGCCAGCAGCTTAGGATTTGCATCGGGGGAGACCCAGTACTTC
>few|TRBV6-5|-|TRBJ1-2
CASREDFRYGYTF
TGTGCCAGCAGGGAGGATTTTCGCTATGGCTACACCTTC
>-|TRBV28|TRBD1|TRBJ1-5
CASSLLTGGRGQPQHF
TGTGCCAGCAGTTTATTGACAGGGGGACGAGGTCAGCCCCAGCATTTT
>-|TRBV7-9|-|TRBJ1-2
CASSLLLESGTGGYTF
TGTGCCAGCAGCTTACTGCTGGAATCAGGGACTGGTGGCTACACCTTC
>-|TRBV6-5|TRBD1|TRBJ1-2
CASQWDRGAYGYTF
TGTGCCAGCCAATGGGACAGGGGGGCCTATGGCTACACCTTC
>-|TRBV2|TRBD1|TRBJ1-4
CASSRQGRLSNEKLFF
TGTGCCAGCAGCAGACAGGGTAGATTATCTAATGAAAAACTGTTTTTT
>few|TRBV3-1/TRBV3-2|-|TRBJ1-1
CASSQGTEAFF
TGTGCCAGCAGCCAAGGGACAGAAGCTTTCTTT
>-|TRBV3-1/TRBV3-2|-|TRBJ1-2
CASSQVGGRYGYTF
TGTGCCAGCAGCCAAGTAGGGGGTCGCTATGGCTACACCTTC
>-|TRBV7-6|-|TRBJ2-1
CASSLGLGNEQFF
TGTGCCAGCAGCTTAGGACTAGGCAATGAGCAGTTCTTC
>-|TRBV9|-|TRBJ1-3
CASSVGAVGRNTIYF
TGTGCCAGCAGCGTGGGAGCGGTCGGGAGGAACACCATATATTTT
>-|TRBV3-1/TRBV3-2|TRBD1|TRBJ2-7
CASSQGSDRVSEQYF
TGTGCCAGCAGCCAAGGCTCGGACAGGGTTTCCGAGCAGTACTTC
>-|TRBV24-1|-|TRBJ1-1
CATRPRAGTEAFF
TGTGCCACCCGCCCACGCGCGGGCACTGAAGCTTTCTTT
>-|TRBV7-3|TRBD1|TRBJ2-3
CASSRQGSTDTQYF
TGTGCCAGCAGCAGACAGGGGAGCACAGATACGCAGTATTTT
>-|TRBV5-6|-|TRBJ2-2
CASSLWEGDPTGELFF
TGTGCCAGCAGCTTGTGGGAGGGGGACCCCACCGGGGAGCTGTTTTTT
>-|TRBV6-5|TRBD1|TRBJ1-2
CATRQGSGGYTF
TGTGCCACCCGACAGGGGAGTGGTGGCTACACCTTC
>-|TRBV19|-|TRBJ1-2
CASSMWAGSYGYTF
TGTGCCAGTAGTATGTGGGCAGGCTCCTATGGCTACACCTTC
>-|TRBV2|-|TRBJ1-6
CASQTGVSYNSPLHF
TGTGCCAGCCAGACAGGAGTATCCTATAATTCACCCCTCCACTTT
>-|TRBV19|-|TRBJ2-7
CASSQGHSYEQYF
TGTGCCAGTAGTCAGGGGCACTCCTACGAGCAGTACTTC